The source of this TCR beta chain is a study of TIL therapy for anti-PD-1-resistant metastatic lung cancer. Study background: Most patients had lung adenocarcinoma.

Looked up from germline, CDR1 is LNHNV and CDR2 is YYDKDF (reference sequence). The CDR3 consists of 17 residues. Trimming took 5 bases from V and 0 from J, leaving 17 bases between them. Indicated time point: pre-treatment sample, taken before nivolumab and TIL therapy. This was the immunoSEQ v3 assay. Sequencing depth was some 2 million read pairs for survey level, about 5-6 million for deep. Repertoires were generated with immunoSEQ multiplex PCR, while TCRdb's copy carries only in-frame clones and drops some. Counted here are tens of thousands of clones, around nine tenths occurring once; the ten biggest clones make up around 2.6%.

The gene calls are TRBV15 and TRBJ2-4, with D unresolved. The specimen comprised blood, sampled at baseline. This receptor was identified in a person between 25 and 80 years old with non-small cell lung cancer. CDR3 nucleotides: TGTGCCACCAGCTGGTCCGCACCTCGACTAGCCAAAAACATTCAGTACTTC. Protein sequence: CATSWSAPRLAKNIQYF.